This T cell receptor (beta chain) was observed in a study of beta chain features in type 1 diabetes. Study-wide points: Shorter templates may be favored by PCR, equally so in patients and controls. A moderate, significant TCRB CDR3 shortening appeared in type 1 diabetes across four CD4+ subsets.

The CDR3 extends over 14 amino acids. The V gene end was trimmed by 8 bases and the J gene end by 5 bases; junction bases not matched to a gene: 10. Germline V gene lookup returns CDR1 GTSNPN and CDR2 SVGIG (reference sequence). The investigators reverse transcribed all of the isolated RNA, so they sequenced expressed TCRB transcripts. Data came from immunoSEQ multiplex PCR; TCRdb stores just in-frame clones and leaves some out. The sample has approximately 240,000 clones; 16% are singletons. This clone appeared a few times. The target antigen is unknown. V gene TRBV30 combines with J gene TRBJ1-2; 11 bases align to TRBD1. The sample was naive CD4+ T cells from blood. The clonotype was recovered from a man between 25 and 39 years old with type 1 diabetes. The CDR3 DNA follows: TGTGCCAGCAACCGGGACAGGGGGACGTATGGCTACACCTTC. Amino acids: CASNRDRGTYGYTF. Full variable domain (rest looked up from reference TRBV30 and TRBJ1-2): SQTIHQWPATLVQPVGSPLSLECTVEGTSNPNLYWYRQAAGRGLQLLFYSVGIGQISSEVPQNLSASRPQDRQFILSSKKLLLSDSGFYLCASNRDRGTYGYTFGSGTRLTVV.